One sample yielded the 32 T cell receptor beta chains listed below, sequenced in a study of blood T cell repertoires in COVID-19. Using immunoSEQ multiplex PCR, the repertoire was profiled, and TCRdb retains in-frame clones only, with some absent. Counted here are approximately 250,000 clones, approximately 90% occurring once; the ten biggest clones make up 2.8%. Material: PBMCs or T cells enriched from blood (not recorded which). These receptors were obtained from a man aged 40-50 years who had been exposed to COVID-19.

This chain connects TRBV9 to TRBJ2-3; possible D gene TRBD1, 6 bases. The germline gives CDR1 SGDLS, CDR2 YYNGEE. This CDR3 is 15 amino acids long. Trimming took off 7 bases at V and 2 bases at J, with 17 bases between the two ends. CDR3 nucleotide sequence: TGTGCCAGCTCCCGAATAGGACAGTACACAGATACGCAGTATTTT. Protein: CASSRIGQYTDTQYF.

The CDR3 here is CASSPTGPNTEAFF. CDR3 coding DNA: TGTGCCAGCAGTCCGACAGGGCCGAACACTGAAGCTTTCTTT. This chain connects TRBV2 to TRBJ1-1; 7 bases match TRBD1. CDR3 length: 14 residues. CDR1 SNHLY and CDR2 FYNNEI come from the germline V gene. V lost 5 bases to trimming and J lost 1 base; unmatched junction nucleotides: 4.

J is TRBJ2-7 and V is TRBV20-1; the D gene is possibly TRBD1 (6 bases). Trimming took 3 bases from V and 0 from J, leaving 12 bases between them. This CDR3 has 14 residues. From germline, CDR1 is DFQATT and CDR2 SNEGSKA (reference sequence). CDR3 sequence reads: CSASFRGSSYEQYF. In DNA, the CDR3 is TGCAGTGCTAGTTTTAGGGGGAGCTCCTACGAGCAGTACTTC.

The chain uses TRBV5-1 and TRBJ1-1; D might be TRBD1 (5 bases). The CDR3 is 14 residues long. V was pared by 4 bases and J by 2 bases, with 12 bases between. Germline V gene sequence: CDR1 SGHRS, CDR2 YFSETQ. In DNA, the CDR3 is TGCGCCAGCAGCATGGGACTGACCAACACTGAAGCTTTCTTT. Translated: CASSMGLTNTEAFF.

This chain's CDR3 is CASSYLTSGVGDTQYF. DNA of the CDR3: TGTGCCAGCAGTTACCTAACTAGCGGGGTGGGAGATACGCAGTATTTT. The rearrangement uses TRBV6-5 and TRBJ2-3, with 10 bases identical to TRBD2. V trimming: 2 bases; J trimming: 5 bases; junction bases outside the gene matches: 7. The V gene's germline CDR1 is MNHEY and CDR2 SVGAGI. This CDR3 contains 16 residues.

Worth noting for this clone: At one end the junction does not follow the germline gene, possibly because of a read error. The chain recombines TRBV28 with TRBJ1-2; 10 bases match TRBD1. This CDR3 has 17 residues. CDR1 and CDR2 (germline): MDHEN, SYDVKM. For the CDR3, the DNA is TGTGCCAGCAGGTTATCGCCCGACAGGGGGCATTACTATGGCTACACCTTC. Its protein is CASRLSPDRGHYYGYTF.

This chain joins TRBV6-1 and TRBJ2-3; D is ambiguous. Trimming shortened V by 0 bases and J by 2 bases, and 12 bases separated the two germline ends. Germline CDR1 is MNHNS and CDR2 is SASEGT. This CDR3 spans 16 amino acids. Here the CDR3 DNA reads TGTGCCAGCAGTGAAGCGCAAACTGCCTACACAGATACGCAGTATTTT. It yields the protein CASSEAQTAYTDTQYF.

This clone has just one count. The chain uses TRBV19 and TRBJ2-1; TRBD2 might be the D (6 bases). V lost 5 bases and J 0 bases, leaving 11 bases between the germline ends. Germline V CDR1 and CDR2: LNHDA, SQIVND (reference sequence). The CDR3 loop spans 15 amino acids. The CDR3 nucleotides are TGTGCCAGTAGTCTTTTGCGGGACTCCTACAATGAGCAGTTCTTC. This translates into CASSLLRDSYNEQFF.

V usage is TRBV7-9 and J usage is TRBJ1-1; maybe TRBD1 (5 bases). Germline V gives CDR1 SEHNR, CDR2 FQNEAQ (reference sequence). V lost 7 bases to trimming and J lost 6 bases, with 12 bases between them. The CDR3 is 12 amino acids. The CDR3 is CASTPGMSEAFF. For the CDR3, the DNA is TGTGCCAGCACCCCAGGGATGTCTGAAGCTTTCTTT. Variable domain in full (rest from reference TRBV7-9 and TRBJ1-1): DTGVSQNPRHKITKRGQNVTFRCDPISEHNRLYWYRQTLGQGPEFLTYFQNEAQLEKSRLLSDRFSAERPKGSFSTLEIQRTEQGDSAMYLCASTPGMSEAFFGQGTRLTVV.

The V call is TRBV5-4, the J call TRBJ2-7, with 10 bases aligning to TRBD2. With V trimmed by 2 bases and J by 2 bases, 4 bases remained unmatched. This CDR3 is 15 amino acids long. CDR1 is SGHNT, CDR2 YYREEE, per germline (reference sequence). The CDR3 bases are TGTGCCAGCAGCTTCCTGACTAGCGGGCCCTACGAGCAGTACTTC. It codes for CASSFLTSGPYEQYF.

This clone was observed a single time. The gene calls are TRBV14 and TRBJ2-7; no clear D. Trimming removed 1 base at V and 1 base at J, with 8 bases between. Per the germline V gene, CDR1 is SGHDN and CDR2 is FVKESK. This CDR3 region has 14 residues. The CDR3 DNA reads TGTGCCAGCAGCCAAGTGTCCGGGTCCTACGAGCAGTACTTC. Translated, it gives CASSQVSGSYEQYF. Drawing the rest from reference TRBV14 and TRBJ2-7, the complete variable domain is EAGVTQFPSHSVIEKGQTVTLRCDPISGHDNLYWYRRVMGKEIKFLLHFVKESKQDESGMPNNRFLAERTGGTYSTLKVQPAELEDSGVYFCASSQVSGSYEQYFGPGTRLTVT.

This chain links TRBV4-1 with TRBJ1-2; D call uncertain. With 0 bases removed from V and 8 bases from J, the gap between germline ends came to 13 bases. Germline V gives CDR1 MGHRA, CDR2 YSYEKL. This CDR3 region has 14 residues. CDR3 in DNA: TGCGCCAGCAGCCAAGATGACGGGTGGAGAGGCTACACCTTC. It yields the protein CASSQDDGWRGYTF.

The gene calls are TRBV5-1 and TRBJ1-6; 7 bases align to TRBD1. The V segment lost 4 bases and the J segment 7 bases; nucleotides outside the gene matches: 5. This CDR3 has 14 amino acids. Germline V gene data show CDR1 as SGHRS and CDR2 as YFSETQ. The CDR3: CASSGTEANSPLHF. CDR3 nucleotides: TGCGCCAGCAGCGGGACAGAGGCCAATTCACCCCTCCACTTT.

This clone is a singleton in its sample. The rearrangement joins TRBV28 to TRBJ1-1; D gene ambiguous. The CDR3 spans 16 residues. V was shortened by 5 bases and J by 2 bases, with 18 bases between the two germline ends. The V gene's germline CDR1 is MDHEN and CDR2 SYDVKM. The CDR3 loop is CASSHHRFSGNTEAFF. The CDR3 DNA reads TGTGCCAGCAGTCATCATCGATTCTCGGGAAACACTGAAGCTTTCTTT.

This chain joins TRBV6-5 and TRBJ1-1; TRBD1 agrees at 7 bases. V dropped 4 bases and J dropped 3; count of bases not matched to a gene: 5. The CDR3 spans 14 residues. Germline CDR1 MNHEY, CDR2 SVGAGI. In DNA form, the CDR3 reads TGTGCCAGCAGTTCCAGGGGGAGTGACACTGAAGCTTTCTTT. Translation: CASSSRGSDTEAFF.

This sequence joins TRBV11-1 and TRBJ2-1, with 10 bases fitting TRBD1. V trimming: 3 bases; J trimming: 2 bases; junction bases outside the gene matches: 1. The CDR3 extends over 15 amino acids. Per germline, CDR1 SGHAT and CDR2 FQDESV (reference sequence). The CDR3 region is CASSLGQGTYNEQFF. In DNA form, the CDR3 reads TGTGCCAGCAGCTTGGGACAGGGGACCTACAATGAGCAGTTCTTC.

The CDR3 loop is CASSGLLSNTGELFF. Here the CDR3 DNA reads TGTGCCAGCAGTGGACTATTATCGAACACCGGGGAGCTGTTTTTT. This chain links TRBV27 with TRBJ2-2, with D tentatively TRBD2 (6 bases). This CDR3 is 15 amino acids long. The V and J ends lost 5 bases and 0 bases respectively, with 10 bases between them. Germline lookup yields CDR1 MNHEY and CDR2 SMNVEV (reference sequence).

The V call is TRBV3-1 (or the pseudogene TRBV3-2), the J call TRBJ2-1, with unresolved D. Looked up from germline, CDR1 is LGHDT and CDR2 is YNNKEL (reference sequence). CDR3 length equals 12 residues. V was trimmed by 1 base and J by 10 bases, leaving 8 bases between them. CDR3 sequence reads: CASSQVAYEQFF. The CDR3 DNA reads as TGTGCCAGCAGCCAAGTAGCTTACGAGCAGTTCTTC.

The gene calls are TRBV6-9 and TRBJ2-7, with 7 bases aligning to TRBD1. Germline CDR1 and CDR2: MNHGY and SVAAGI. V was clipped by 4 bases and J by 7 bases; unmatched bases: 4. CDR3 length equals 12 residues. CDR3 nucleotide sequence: TGTGCCAGCAGTTTACAGGGGTGGGAGCAGTACTTC. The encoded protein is CASSLQGWEQYF.

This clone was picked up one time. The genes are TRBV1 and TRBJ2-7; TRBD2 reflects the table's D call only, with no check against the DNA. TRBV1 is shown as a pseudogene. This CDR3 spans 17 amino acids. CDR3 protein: CTSSQSNGGVSSYEQYF. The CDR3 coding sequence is TGCACCAGCAGCCAAAGTAATGGCGGGGTGAGCTCCTACGAGCAGTACTTC.

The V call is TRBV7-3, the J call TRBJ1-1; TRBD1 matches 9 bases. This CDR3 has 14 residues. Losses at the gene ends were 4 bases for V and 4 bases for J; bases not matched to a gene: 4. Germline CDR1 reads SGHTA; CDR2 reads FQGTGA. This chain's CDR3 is CASSYTGGGTEAFF. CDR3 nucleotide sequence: TGTGCCAGCAGCTACACAGGGGGCGGCACTGAAGCTTTCTTT.

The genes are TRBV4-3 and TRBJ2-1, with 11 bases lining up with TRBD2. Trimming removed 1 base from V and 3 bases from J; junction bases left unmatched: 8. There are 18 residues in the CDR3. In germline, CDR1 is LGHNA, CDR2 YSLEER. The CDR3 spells CASSQGSLAGVYYNEQFF. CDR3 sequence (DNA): TGCGCCAGCAGCCAAGGGTCACTAGCGGGAGTATACTACAATGAGCAGTTCTTC.

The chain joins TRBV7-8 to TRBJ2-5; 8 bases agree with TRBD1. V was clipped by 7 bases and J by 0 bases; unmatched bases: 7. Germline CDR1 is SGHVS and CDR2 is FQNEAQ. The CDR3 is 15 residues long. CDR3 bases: TGTGCCAGCACCCCAGGACAGGGATACCAAGAGACCCAGTACTTC. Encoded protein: CASTPGQGYQETQYF.

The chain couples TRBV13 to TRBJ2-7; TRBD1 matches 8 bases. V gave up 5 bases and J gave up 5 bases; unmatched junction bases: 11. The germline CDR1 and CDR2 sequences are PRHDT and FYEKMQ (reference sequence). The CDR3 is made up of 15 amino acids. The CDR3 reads CASSLPRGLFNEQYF. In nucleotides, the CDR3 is TGTGCCAGCAGCCTCCCCAGGGGGCTTTTCAACGAGCAGTACTTC.

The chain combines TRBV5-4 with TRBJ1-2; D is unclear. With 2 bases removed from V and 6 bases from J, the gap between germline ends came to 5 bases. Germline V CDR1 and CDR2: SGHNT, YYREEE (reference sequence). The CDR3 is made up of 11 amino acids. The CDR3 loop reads CASSLTDGYTF. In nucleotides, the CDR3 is TGTGCCAGCAGCTTAACTGATGGCTACACCTTC.

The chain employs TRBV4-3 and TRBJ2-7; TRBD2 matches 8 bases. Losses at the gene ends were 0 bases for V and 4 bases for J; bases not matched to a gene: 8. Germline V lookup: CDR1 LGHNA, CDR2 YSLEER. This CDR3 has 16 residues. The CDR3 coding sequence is TGCGCCAGCAGCCAAGATTGGAGCGGGAGCTGGTACGAGCAGTACTTC. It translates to CASSQDWSGSWYEQYF.

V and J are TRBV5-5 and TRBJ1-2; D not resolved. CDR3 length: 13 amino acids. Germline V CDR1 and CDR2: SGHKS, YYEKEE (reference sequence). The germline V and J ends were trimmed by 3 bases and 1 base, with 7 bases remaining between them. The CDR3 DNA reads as TGTGCCAGCAGCTCTACAGTTAACTATGGCTACACCTTC. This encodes CASSSTVNYGYTF.

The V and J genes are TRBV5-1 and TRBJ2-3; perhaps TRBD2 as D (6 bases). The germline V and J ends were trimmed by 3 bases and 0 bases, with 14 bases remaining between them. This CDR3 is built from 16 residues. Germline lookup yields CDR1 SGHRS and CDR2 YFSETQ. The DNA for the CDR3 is TGCGCCAGCAGCTATGAGACTAGTGCTAGCACAGATACGCAGTATTTT. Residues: CASSYETSASTDTQYF.

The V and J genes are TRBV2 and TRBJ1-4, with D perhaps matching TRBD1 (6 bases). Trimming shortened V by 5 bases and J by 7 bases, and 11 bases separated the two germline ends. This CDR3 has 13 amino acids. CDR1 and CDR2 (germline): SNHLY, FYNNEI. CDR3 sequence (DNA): TGTGCCAGCAGTTCCTTAGGGGGTGAAAAACTGTTTTTT. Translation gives CASSSLGGEKLFF. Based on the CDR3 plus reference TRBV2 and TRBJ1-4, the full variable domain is EPEVTQTPSHQVTQMGQEVILRCVPISNHLYFYWYRQILGQKVEFLVSFYNNEISEKSEIFDDQFSVERPDGSNFTLKIRSTKLEDSAMYFCASSSLGGEKLFFGSGTQLSVL.

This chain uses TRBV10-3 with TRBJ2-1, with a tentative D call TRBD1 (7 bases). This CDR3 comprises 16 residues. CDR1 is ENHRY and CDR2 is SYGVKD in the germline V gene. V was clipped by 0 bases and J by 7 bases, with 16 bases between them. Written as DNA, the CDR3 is TGTGCCATCAGTGAGTCGCGCGCAGGGGGAGGAAATGAGCAGTTCTTC. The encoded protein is CAISESRAGGGNEQFF.

The CDR3 DNA reads as TGTGCCACCAGCAGAGTTGGGACAGGCTATGGCTACACCTTC. This translates into CATSRVGTGYGYTF. This sequence joins TRBV15 and TRBJ1-2; 8 bases map to TRBD1. This CDR3 is 14 amino acids long. V was clipped by 1 base and J by 4 bases; unmatched bases: 2. CDR1 LNHNV and CDR2 YYDKDF come from the germline V gene (reference sequence).

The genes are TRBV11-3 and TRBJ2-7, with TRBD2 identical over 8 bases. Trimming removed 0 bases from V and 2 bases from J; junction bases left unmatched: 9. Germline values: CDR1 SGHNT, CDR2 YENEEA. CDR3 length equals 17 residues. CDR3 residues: CASSLEGAGGGAYEQYF. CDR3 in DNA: TGTGCCAGCAGCTTAGAAGGCGCGGGAGGAGGGGCCTACGAGCAGTACTTC.